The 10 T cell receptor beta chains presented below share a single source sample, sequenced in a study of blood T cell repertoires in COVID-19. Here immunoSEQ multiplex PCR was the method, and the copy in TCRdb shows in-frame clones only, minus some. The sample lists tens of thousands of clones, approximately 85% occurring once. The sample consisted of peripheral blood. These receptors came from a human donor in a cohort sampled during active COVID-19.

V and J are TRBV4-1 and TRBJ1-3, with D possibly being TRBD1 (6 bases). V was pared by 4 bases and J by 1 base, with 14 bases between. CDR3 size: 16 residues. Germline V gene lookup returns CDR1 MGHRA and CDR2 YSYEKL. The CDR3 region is CASSLQTGQSGNTIYF. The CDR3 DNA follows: TGCGCCAGCAGCCTCCAAACAGGGCAATCTGGAAACACCATATATTTT.

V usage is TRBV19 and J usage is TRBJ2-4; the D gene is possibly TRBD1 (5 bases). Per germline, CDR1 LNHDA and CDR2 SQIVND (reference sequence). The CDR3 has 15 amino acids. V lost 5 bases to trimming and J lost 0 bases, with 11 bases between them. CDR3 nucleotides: TGTGCCAGTAGTGACTTAGGGGTAGCCAAAAACATTCAGTACTTC. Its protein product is CASSDLGVAKNIQYF.

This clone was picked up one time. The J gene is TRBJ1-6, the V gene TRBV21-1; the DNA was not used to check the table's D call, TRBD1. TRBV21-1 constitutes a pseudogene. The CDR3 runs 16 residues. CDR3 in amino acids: CASSKEGAGGNSPLHF. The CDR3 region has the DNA TGTGCCAGCAGCAAAGAGGGGGCAGGGGGCAATTCACCCCTCCACTTT.

CDR3 in amino acids: CASSRRFSGGPGDEQYF. The CDR3 DNA reads as TGTGCCAGCAGTCGACGATTTAGCGGGGGCCCCGGGGACGAGCAGTACTTC. V usage is TRBV6-6 and J usage is TRBJ2-7; 9 bases align to TRBD2. CDR1 is MNHNY, CDR2 SVGAGI, per germline (reference sequence). The CDR3 is made up of 17 amino acids. J gave up 5 bases and V 5 bases, and 16 bases lay outside the gene matches.

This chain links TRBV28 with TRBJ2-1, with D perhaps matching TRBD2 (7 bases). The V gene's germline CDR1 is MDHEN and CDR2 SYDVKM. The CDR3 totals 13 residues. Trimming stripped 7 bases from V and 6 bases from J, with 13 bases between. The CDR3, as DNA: TGTGCCAGCATCGGGGGAGGGGGCAATGAGCAGTTCTTC. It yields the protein CASIGGGGNEQFF. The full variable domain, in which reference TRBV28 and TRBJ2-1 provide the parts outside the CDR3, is DVKVTQSSRYLVKRTGEKVFLECVQDMDHENMFWYRQDPGLGLRLIYFSYDVKMKEKGDIPEGYSVSREKKERFSLILESASTNQTSMYLCASIGGGGNEQFFGPGTRLTVL.

The CDR3: CASSRGQGGGKLFF. The CDR3 DNA reads as TGTGCCAGCAGTAGGGGACAGGGGGGTGGAAAACTGTTTTTT. The chain recombines TRBV2 with TRBJ1-4, with 11 bases identical to TRBD1. V lost 5 bases to trimming and J lost 10 bases; unmatched junction nucleotides: 6. This CDR3 has 14 amino acids. Germline assignment: CDR1 SNHLY and CDR2 FYNNEI.

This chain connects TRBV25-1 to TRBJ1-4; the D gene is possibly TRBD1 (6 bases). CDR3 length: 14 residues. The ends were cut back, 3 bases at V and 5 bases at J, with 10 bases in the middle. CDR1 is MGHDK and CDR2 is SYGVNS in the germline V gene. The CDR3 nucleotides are TGTGCCAGCAGTGAGGGTGGGACAAATGAAAAACTGTTTTTT. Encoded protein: CASSEGGTNEKLFF.

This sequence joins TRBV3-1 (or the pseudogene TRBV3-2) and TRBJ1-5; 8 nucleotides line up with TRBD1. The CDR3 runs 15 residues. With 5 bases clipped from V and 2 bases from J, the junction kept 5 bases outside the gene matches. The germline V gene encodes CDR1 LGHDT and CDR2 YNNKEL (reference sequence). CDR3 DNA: TGTGCCAGCAGCTCAACAGGGGGGGGCAATCAGCCCCAGCATTTT. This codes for CASSSTGGGNQPQHF.

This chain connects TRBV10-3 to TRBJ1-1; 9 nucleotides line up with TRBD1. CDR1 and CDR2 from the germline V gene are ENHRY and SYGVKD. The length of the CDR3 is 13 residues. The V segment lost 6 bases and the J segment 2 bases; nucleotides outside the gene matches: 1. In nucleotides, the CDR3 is TGTGCCATCAGGGGACAGGGAAACACTGAAGCTTTCTTT. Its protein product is CAIRGQGNTEAFF.

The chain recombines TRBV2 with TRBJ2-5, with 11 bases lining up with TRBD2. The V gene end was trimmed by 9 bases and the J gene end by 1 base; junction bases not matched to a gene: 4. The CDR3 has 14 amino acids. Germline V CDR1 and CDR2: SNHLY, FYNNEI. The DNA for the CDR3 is TGTGCCAGTCTGGGACTAGCGGTCCAAGAGACCCAGTACTTC. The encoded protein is CASLGLAVQETQYF.